These T cell receptor beta chains were read from a single sample in a study of blood T cell repertoires in COVID-19. Repertoires were generated with immunoSEQ multiplex PCR, while TCRdb's copy carries only in-frame clones and drops some. The sample lists more than 150,000 clones; about 82% were seen once. The specimen was peripheral blood. The receptors were sampled from a man aged 45-65 years with active or convalescent COVID-19. The CDR3 runs from the conserved cysteine through the conserved F or W. D genes are given only for firm matches. Only part of the rows carry a size: once, few, many, or a class if the clone is expanded.

abundance	d_gene	j_gene	v_gene	CDR3nt	CDR3aa
-	TRBD1	TRBJ1-5	TRBV5-8	TGTGCCAGCAGCTTGATCGGGACAGGTGGCATTGGCCAGCCCCAGCATTTT	CASSLIGTGGIGQPQHF
-	TRBD2	TRBJ2-2	TRBV4-3	TGCGCCAGCAGCCGACGACTAGCGGGAGCCTCCGGGGAGCTGTTTTTT	CASSRRLAGASGELFF
once	TRBD2	TRBJ2-3	TRBV4-3	TGCGCCAGCAGGGGGGGGTTTAGCACAGATACGCAGTATTTT	CASRGGFSTDTQYF
-	TRBD1	TRBJ2-7	TRBV7-9	TGTGCCAGCAGCACGTCCGGGACAGGGGGATCCAAATTCTCCTACGAGCAGTACTTC	CASSTSGTGGSKFSYEQYF
-	TRBD2	TRBJ2-2	TRBV11-2	TGTGCCAGCAGCTTATTTTCTAGCGGGGGGCCCTCGAACACCGGGGAGCTGTTTTTT	CASSLFSSGGPSNTGELFF
once	-	TRBJ1-6	TRBV4-1	TGCGCCAGCAGCAAGAGGGCAGGTCCCTATAATTCACCCCTCCACTTT	CASSKRAGPYNSPLHF
many	-	TRBJ1-1	TRBV6-6	TGTGCCAGCAGTTACTCTAGCCTTACGAACACTGAAGCTTTCTTT	CASSYSSLTNTEAFF
-	-	TRBJ1-1	TRBV9	TGTGCCAGCAGCGTAGAGCCATCAAATGAAGCTTTCTTT	CASSVEPSNEAFF
-	TRBD2	TRBJ2-1	TRBV4-2	TGTGCCAGCAGCCTTCTCGGGACTAGGGGTCCTGAGCAGTTCTTC	CASSLLGTRGPEQFF
once	-	TRBJ1-1	TRBV28	TGTGCCAGCAGTTCCACGACAGGTGCTGAAGCTTTCTTT	CASSSTTGAEAFF
-	-	TRBJ2-3	TRBV5-4	TGTGCCAGCAGCAAAGGACAGGGAGGGTTAACAGATACGCAGTATTTT	CASSKGQGGLTDTQYF
-	TRBD2	TRBJ2-7	TRBV11-3	TGTGCCAGCAGCGCGCTAGCGGGAACGTTCTACGAGCAGTACTTC	CASSALAGTFYEQYF
-	TRBD2	TRBJ2-4	TRBV28	TGTGCCAGCAGTTTACCCGGGGGGTCGCAACTAGCCAAAAACATTCAGTACTTC	CASSLPGGSQLAKNIQYF